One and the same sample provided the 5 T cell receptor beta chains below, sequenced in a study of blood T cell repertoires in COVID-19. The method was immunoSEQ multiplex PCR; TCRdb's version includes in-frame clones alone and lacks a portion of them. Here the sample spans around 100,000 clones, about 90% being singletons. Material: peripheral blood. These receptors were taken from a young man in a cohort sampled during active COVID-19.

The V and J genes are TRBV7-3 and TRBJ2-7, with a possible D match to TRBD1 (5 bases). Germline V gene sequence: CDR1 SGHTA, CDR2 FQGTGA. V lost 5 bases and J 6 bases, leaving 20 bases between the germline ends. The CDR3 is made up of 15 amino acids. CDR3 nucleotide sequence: TGTGCCAGCAGCCCAACGGCCAGGGTTGGTAGCGAGCAGTACTTC. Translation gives CASSPTARVGSEQYF.

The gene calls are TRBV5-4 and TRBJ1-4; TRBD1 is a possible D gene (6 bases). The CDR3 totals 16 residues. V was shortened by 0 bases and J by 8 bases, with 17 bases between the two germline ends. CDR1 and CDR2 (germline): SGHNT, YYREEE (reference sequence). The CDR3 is CASSLGGAGEGEKLFF. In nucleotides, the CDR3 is TGTGCCAGCAGCTTGGGAGGGGCAGGGGAAGGCGAAAAACTGTTTTTT.

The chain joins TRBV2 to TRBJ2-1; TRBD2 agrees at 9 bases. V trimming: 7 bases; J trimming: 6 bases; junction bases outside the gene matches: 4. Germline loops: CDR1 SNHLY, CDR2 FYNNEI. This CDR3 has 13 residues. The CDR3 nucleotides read TGTGCCAGCATGGCTAGCGGGGTCAATGAGCAGTTCTTC. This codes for CASMASGVNEQFF. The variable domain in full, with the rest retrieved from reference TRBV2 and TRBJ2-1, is EPEVTQTPSHQVTQMGQEVILRCVPISNHLYFYWYRQILGQKVEFLVSFYNNEISEKSEIFDDQFSVERPDGSNFTLKIRSTKLEDSAMYFCASMASGVNEQFFGPGTRLTVL.

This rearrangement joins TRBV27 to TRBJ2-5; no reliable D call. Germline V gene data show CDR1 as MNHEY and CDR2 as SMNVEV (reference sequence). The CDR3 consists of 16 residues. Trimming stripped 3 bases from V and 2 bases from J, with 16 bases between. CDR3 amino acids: CASSFGSAVPQETQYF. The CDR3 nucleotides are TGTGCCAGCAGTTTCGGGTCGGCAGTACCTCAAGAGACCCAGTACTTC.

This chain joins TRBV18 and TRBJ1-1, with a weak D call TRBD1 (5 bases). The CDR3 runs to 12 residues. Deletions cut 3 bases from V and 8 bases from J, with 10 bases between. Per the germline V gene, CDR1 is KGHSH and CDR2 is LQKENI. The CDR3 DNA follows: TGTGCCAGCTCACCGTACAAGGGGGAAGCTTTCTTT. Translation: CASSPYKGEAFF. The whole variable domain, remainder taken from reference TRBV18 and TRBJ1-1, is NAGVMQNPRHLVRRRGQEARLRCSPMKGHSHVYWYRQLPEEGLKFMVYLQKENIIDESGMPKERFSAEFPKEGPSILRIQQVVRGDSAAYFCASSPYKGEAFFGQGTRLTVV.